This TCR beta chain is from a study of PD-1 blockade in classical Hodgkin lymphoma. Broader study findings: Partial responders and progressors had significantly lower baseline TCR diversity. When set against healthy donors, newly diagnosed patients were reported to show lower baseline TCR diversity.

Turning to this clone: Its specificity is unknown.

Sequencing was performed with immunoSEQ multiplex PCR; in TCRdb, only in-frame clones are kept and a portion is missing. The sample shows roughly 16,000 clones, over 80% of them seen only once. All patients relapsed after autologous stem cell transplantation, and brentuximab vedotin exposure varied. Patients had relapsed/refractory classical Hodgkin lymphoma with complete response, partial response or progressive disease as best response. This material consisted of peripheral blood mononuclear cells (PBMCs), taken before the second cycle of nivolumab. This receptor was taken from a human donor with classical Hodgkin lymphoma.

The CDR3 protein is CASSLASGTGANVLTF. DNA of the CDR3: TGTGCCAGCAGCTTGGCCAGCGGGACTGGGGCCAACGTCCTGACTTTC. This chain connects TRBV5-4 to TRBJ2-6; 7 nucleotides match TRBD2. The germline V gene encodes CDR1 SGHNT and CDR2 YYREEE (reference sequence). CDR3 length equals 16 residues. Unmatched junction bases numbered 2, after V lost 0 bases and J lost 2 bases.